This record covers a single T cell receptor (beta chain). The antigen is not known. These data originate in a study of graft-versus-host responses after intestinal transplantation. Here immunoSEQ multiplex PCR was the method, and the copy in TCRdb shows in-frame clones only, minus some. The table has around 97,000 clones, about nine tenths seen once. Notes on the study in general: Levels of circulating GvH clones at their peak were associated with early post-transplant HvG declines.

The CDR3 sequence is 15 residues long. With 2 bases clipped from V and 2 bases from J, the junction kept 4 bases outside the gene matches. From germline, CDR1 is PRHDT and CDR2 FYEKMQ (reference sequence). This sequence originates from a human donor who was the organ donor for an intestinal transplant. J is TRBJ2-3 and V is TRBV13; 7 positions agree with TRBD2. The material sequenced was unstimulated CD4+ T cells sorted from spleen or lymph node cells, taken before transplant. The CDR3 loop is CASSLLAAPTDTQYF. The CDR3 bases are TGTGCCAGCAGCTTACTAGCGGCGCCCACAGATACGCAGTATTTT. Based on the CDR3 plus reference TRBV13 and TRBJ2-3, the full variable domain is AAGVIQSPRHLIKEKRETATLKCYPIPRHDTVYWYQQGPGQDPQFLISFYEKMQSDKGSIPDRFSAQQFSDYHSELNMSSLELGDSALYFCASSLLAAPTDTQYFGPGTRLTVL.